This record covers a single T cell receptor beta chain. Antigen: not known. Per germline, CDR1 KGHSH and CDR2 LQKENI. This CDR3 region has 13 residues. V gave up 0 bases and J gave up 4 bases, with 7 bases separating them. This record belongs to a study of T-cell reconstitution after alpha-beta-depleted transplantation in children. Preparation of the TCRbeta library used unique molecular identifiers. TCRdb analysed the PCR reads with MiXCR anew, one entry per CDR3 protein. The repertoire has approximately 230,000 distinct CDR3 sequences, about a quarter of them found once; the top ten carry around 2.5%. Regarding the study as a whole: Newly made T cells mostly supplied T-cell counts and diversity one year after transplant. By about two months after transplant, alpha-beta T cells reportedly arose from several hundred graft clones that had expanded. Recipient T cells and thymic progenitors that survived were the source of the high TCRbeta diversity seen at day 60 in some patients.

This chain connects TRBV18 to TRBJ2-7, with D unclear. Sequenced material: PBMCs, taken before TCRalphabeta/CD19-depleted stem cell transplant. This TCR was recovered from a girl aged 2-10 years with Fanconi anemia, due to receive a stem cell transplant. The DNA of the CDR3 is TGTGCCAGCTCACCACCGAATGGGTACGAGCAGTACTTC. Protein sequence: CASSPPNGYEQYF.